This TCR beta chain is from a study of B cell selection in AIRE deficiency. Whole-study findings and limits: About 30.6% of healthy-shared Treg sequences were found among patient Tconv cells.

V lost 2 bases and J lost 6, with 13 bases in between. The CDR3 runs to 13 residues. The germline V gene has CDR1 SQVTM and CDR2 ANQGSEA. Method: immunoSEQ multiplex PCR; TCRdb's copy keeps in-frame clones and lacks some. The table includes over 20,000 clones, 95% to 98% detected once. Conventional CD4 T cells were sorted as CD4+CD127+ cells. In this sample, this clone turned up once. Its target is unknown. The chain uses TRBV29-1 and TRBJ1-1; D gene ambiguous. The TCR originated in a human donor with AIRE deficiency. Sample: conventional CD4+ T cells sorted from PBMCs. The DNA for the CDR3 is TGCAGCGTTGAACAGAGGTTGGGCGCTGAAGCTTTCTTT. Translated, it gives CSVEQRLGAEAFF.